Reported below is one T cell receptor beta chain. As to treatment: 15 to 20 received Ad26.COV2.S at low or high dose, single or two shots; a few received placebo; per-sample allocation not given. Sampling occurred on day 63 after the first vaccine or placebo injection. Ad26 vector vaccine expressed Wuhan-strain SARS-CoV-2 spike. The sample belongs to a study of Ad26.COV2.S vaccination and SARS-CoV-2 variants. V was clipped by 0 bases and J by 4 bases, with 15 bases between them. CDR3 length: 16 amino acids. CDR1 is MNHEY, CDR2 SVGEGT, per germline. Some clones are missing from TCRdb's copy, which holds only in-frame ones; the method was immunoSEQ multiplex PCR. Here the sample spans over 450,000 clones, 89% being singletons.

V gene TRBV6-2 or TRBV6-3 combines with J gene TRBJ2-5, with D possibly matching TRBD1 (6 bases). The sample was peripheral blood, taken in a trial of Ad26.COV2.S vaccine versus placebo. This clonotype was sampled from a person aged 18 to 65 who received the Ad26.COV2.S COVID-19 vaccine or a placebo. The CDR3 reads CASSYSPPGVGETQYF. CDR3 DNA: TGTGCCAGCAGTTACTCGCCCCCAGGGGTAGGAGAGACCCAGTACTTC.